A single sample is the source of the 7 T cell receptor beta chains below, sequenced in a study of blood T cell repertoires in COVID-19 (dated by TCRdb to the early 2020s). To prepare the library, the immunoSEQ multiplex PCR assay was applied. Drawn from immuneACCESS, this table holds only the in-frame rearrangements with V and J called that TCRdb kept. Clones are partly lost; checked studies trace under half to an unresolved V gene and leave the rest unexplained. The table for this sample lists about 500,000 clones; 85% to 90% of them were counted only once. The ten largest clones represent roughly 1% of the sample. The sample consisted of peripheral blood. These receptors came from a man between 18 and 29 years old with COVID-19, enrolled during active disease.

V and J are TRBV7-9 and TRBJ2-1; no reliable D call. This CDR3 spans 12 amino acids. The germline V gene has CDR1 SEHNR and CDR2 FQNEAQ (reference sequence). Trimming cost V 0 bases and J 10 bases, with 7 bases left between them. CDR3 DNA: TGTGCCAGCAGCTTAGCGGGCCTAGAGCAGTTCTTC. Its translation is CASSLAGLEQFF.

V gene TRBV10-3 combines with J gene TRBJ1-2; D gene unclear. Germline V lookup: CDR1 ENHRY, CDR2 SYGVKD. V dropped 0 bases and J dropped 1 base, with 9 bases sitting between them. This CDR3 region has 15 residues. The CDR3, as DNA: TGTGCCATCAGTGAGTCGAGTTTGCTTAACTATGGCTACACCTTC. Translated: CAISESSLLNYGYTF.

J is TRBJ2-6 and V is TRBV4-2; D not resolved. The V end lost 1 base, the J end lost 2 bases, and 6 bases lay between the germline ends. The germline CDR1 and CDR2 sequences are LGHNA and YNFKEQ. The CDR3 has 15 amino acids. In nucleotides, the CDR3 is TGTGCCAGCAGCCAAGGTAATCCTGGGGCCAACGTCCTGACTTTC. Translation: CASSQGNPGANVLTF.

The chain is built from TRBV28 and TRBJ2-7; TRBD2 agrees at 10 bases. In germline, CDR1 is MDHEN, CDR2 SYDVKM. The CDR3 is 14 amino acids. V dropped 7 bases and J dropped 5; count of bases not matched to a gene: 8. DNA of the CDR3: TGTGCCAGCAAACCTAGCGGGAGTGAAAACGAGCAGTACTTC. Encoded protein: CASKPSGSENEQYF.

Written as DNA, the CDR3 is TGTGCCAGCAGCTTAGGGCAGACCCAGTACTTC. Protein product: CASSLGQTQYF. The chain couples TRBV11-1 to TRBJ2-5, with no clear D. Trimming took off 1 base at V and 6 bases at J, with 3 bases between the two ends. The CDR3 runs 11 residues. CDR1 SGHAT and CDR2 FQDESV come from the germline V gene (reference sequence).

This chain joins TRBV5-5 and TRBJ2-1, with 10 bases fitting TRBD1. After removal of 1 base from V and 2 bases from J, the junction contained 3 bases not matched to a gene. The CDR3 runs 16 residues. Germline lookup yields CDR1 SGHKS and CDR2 YYEKEE (reference sequence). DNA of the CDR3: TGTGCCAGCAGCTTGTTAGGGACAGGGGCCTACAATGAGCAGTTCTTC. Translation: CASSLLGTGAYNEQFF.

The genes are TRBV2 and TRBJ1-4; 7 bases match TRBD1. The V and J ends lost 6 bases and 5 bases, in that order; junction bases with no gene match: 3. Per germline, CDR1 SNHLY and CDR2 FYNNEI. The CDR3 is 13 residues long. The CDR3 spells CASSGGQNEKLFF. In DNA, the CDR3 is TGTGCCAGCAGCGGGGGACAGAATGAAAAACTGTTTTTT.